This T cell receptor (beta chain) was sequenced during a study of beta chain features in type 1 diabetes. Regarding the study as a whole: When Type 1 diabetes patients were examined, their TCRB CDR3s proved moderately but significantly shorter in all four CD4+ subsets. Since sequencing was performed on cDNA, cells with high TCR expression could be over-represented.

Each sorted population was over 95% pure. The CDR3 is 16 amino acids. Germline CDR1 MDHEN, CDR2 SYDVKM. Germline trimming cut 2 bases from V and 7 bases from J; bases unmatched to any gene: 11. With regard to this clone: No antigen is known for it.

TCRB transcripts that were expressed got sequenced, as all of the isolated RNA had been reverse transcribed. Sequencing used immunoSEQ multiplex PCR; TCRdb keeps in-frame clones, though not all of them. Here the sample spans 900,000 or so clones, roughly 17% being singletons. The sequence was obtained from a woman under 30 in good health. Sequences were obtained from naive CD4+ T cells from blood. The chain joins TRBV28 to TRBJ1-2; TRBD1 matches 9 bases. The CDR3 region has the DNA TGTGCCAGCAGTTTAGGGGGACAGGGAGGTTTGAGTGGCTACACCTTC. Residues: CASSLGGQGGLSGYTF.